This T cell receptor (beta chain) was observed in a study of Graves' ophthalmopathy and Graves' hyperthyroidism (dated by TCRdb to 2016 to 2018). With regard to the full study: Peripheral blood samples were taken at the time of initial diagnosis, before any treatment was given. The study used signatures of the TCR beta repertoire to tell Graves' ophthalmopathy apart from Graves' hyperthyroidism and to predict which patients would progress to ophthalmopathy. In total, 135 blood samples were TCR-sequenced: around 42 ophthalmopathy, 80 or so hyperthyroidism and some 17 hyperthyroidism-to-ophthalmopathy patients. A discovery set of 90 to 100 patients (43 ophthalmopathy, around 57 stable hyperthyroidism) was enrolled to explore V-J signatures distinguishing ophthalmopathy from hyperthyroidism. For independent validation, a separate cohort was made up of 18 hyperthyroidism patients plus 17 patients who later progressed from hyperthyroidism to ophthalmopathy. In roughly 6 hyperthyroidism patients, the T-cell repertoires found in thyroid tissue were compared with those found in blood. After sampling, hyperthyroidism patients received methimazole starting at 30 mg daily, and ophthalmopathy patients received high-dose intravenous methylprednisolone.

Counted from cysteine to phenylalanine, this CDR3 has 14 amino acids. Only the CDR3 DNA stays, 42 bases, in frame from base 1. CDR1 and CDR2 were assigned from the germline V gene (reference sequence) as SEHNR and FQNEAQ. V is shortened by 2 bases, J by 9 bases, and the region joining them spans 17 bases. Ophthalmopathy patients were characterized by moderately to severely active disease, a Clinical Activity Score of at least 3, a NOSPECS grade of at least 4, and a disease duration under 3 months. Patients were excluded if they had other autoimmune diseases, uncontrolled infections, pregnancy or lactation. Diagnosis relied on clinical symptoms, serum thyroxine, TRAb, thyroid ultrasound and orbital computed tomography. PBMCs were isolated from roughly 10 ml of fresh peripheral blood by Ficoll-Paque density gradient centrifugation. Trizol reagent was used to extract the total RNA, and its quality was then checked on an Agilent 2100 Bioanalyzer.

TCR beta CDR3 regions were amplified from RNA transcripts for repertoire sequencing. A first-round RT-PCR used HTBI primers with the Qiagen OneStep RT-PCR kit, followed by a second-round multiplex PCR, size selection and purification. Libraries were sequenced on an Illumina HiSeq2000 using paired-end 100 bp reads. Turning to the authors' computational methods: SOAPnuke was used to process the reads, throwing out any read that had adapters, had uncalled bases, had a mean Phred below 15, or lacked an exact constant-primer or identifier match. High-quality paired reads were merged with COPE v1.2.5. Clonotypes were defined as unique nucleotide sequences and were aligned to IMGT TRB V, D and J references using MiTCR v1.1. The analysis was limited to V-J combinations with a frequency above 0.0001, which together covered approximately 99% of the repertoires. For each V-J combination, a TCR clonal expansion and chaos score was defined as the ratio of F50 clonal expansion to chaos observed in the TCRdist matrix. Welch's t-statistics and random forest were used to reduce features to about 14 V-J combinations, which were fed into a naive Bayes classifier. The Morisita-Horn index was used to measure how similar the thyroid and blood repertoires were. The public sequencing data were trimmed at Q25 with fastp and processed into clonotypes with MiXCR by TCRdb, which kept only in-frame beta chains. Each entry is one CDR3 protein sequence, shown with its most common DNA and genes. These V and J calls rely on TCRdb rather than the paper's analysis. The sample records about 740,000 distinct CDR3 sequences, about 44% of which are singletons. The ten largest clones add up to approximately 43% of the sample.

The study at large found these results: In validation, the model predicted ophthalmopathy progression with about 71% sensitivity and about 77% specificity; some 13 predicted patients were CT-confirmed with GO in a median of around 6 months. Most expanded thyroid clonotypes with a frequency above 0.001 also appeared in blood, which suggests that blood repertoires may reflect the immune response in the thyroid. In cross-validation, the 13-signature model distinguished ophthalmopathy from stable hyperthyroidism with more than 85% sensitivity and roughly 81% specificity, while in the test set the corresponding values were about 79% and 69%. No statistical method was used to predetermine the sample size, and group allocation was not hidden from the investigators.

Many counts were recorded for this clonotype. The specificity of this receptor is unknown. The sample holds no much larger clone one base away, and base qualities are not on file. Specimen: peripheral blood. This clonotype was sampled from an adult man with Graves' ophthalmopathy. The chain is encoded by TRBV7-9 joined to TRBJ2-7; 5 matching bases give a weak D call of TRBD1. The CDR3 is CASSLFADIGRQYF. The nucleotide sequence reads TGTGCCAGCAGCTTATTTGCGGACATCGGAAGGCAGTACTTC.